Shown below are 20 T cell receptor beta chains from a single sample sequenced in a study of cytomegalovirus exposure and HLA in healthy donors. Both 60 Vbeta primers and 13 Jbeta primers went into the PCR. Clones were sequenced by immunoSEQ multiplex PCR, and TCRdb holds only the in-frame ones, with some missing. The table shows roughly 120,000 clones, with approximately 70% occurring only once. Sequencing was performed on PBMCs. These receptors were obtained from a woman aged 40-49 years in good health and CMV-seropositive.

V is TRBV9 and J is TRBJ1-5, with D possibly being TRBD1 (5 bases). Looked up from germline, CDR1 is SGDLS and CDR2 is YYNGEE. There are 15 residues in the CDR3. V lost 2 bases, J lost 1 base, and 10 bases lay in between. CDR3 nucleotide sequence: TGTGCCAGCAGCGTTAGTCAGGGAAGCAATCAGCCCCAGCATTTT. It is translated as CASSVSQGSNQPQHF.

The chain employs TRBV27 and TRBJ1-2; 9 bases are shared with TRBD1. The trim removed 5 bases at V and 5 bases at J, leaving 6 bases unmatched. This CDR3 spans 14 amino acids. Germline V CDR1 and CDR2: MNHEY, SMNVEV (reference sequence). The CDR3 bases are TGTGCCAGCAGTCTCTCCGGGACAGGGTATGGCTACACCTTC. This codes for CASSLSGTGYGYTF.

This chain joins TRBV2 and TRBJ2-1; 11 nucleotides align to TRBD1. The germline V gene encodes CDR1 SNHLY and CDR2 FYNNEI. V dropped 7 bases and J dropped 6; count of bases not matched to a gene: 5. This CDR3 spans 14 amino acids. The CDR3 is CASTGQGVSNEQFF. DNA for the CDR3: TGTGCCAGCACGGGACAGGGGGTTAGCAATGAGCAGTTCTTC.

This clone was seen a handful of times. The rearrangement joins TRBV5-6 to TRBJ2-7, with 10 bases aligning to TRBD1. The trim removed 4 bases at V and 8 bases at J, leaving 9 bases unmatched. This CDR3 spans 14 amino acids. Germline lookup yields CDR1 SGHDT and CDR2 YYEEEE. In DNA form, the CDR3 reads TGTGCCAGCAGCAACGGAGACAGGGGGCATCAGCAGTACTTC. Amino acid sequence: CASSNGDRGHQQYF.

The chain carries TRBV7-8 and TRBJ2-3, with 8 bases matching TRBD2. V gave up 5 bases and J gave up 6 bases; unmatched junction bases: 10. The CDR3 is 15 residues long. CDR1 is SGHVS, CDR2 FQNEAQ, per germline. The CDR3 region has the DNA TGTGCCAGCAGCCGATCTGGCGGGAGGTATGATACGCAGTATTTT. Protein: CASSRSGGRYDTQYF. Full variable domain (missing parts from reference TRBV7-8 and TRBJ2-3): GAGVSQSPRYKVAKRGQDVALRCDPISGHVSLFWYQQALGQGPEFLTYFQNEAQLDKSGLPSDRFFAERPEGSVSTLKIQRTQQEDSAVYLCASSRSGGRYDTQYFGPGTRLTVL.

V and J are TRBV10-2 and TRBJ2-1, with 7 bases fitting TRBD2. This CDR3 is 16 amino acids long. V lost 6 bases, J lost 0 bases, and 8 bases stayed unmatched. The germline V gene encodes CDR1 WSHSY and CDR2 SAAADI. CDR3 amino acids: CASRGASGSSYNEQFF. For the CDR3, the DNA is TGCGCCAGCAGAGGTGCTAGCGGAAGCTCCTACAATGAGCAGTTCTTC.

The V and J genes are TRBV5-5 and TRBJ1-4; D is unresolved. Per germline, CDR1 SGHKS and CDR2 YYEKEE (reference sequence). CDR3 length equals 14 residues. V gave up 0 bases and J gave up 8 bases, with 11 bases separating them. CDR3 amino acids: CASSLGGFNEKLFF. For the CDR3, the DNA is TGTGCCAGCAGCTTGGGAGGGTTCAACGAAAAACTGTTTTTT.

V usage is TRBV7-6 and J usage is TRBJ2-1, with D possibly TRBD2 on 7 matching bases. The germline V gene encodes CDR1 SGHVS and CDR2 FNYEAQ. V was cut by 0 bases and J by 6 bases, with 27 bases left in between. CDR3 length: 20 residues. The CDR3 DNA sequence: TGTGCCAGCAGCTTAGCCATGGCCGCTAGCGGTTCGAGGGGGGGCAATGAGCAGTTCTTC. Translation gives CASSLAMAASGSRGGNEQFF.

The rearrangement joins TRBV14 to TRBJ2-3; TRBD2 agrees at 7 bases. The CDR3 runs to 14 residues. CDR1 SGHDN and CDR2 FVKESK come from the germline V gene. J lost 1 base, V lost 6 bases, and 4 bases had no gene match. CDR3 loop: CASRERGRTDTQYF. Written as DNA, the CDR3 is TGTGCCAGCAGGGAGCGGGGCCGCACAGATACGCAGTATTTT.

V and J are TRBV7-8 and TRBJ2-7; TRBD1 aligns across 9 bases. The CDR3 sequence is 16 residues long. V lost 4 bases, J lost 4 bases, and 11 bases stayed unmatched. CDR1 is SGHVS and CDR2 is FQNEAQ in the germline V gene. The CDR3 nucleotides read TGTGCCAGCAGCTCCTACAGGGGGCGAGGGTTTTACGAGCAGTACTTC. It encodes CASSSYRGRGFYEQYF.

This clone was seen a handful of times. The chain carries TRBV27 and TRBJ2-3; no clear D gene. V lost 3 bases and J 1 base, leaving 11 bases between the germline ends. Germline lookup yields CDR1 MNHEY and CDR2 SMNVEV (reference sequence). CDR3 length: 15 residues. The CDR3 here is CASSFGFFGTDTQYF. For the CDR3, the DNA is TGTGCCAGCAGTTTTGGCTTCTTCGGCACAGATACGCAGTATTTT.

This chain joins TRBV19 and TRBJ2-3, with 10 bases fitting TRBD1. This CDR3 is 13 amino acids long. With 9 bases clipped from V and 5 bases from J, the junction kept 5 bases outside the gene matches. Germline values: CDR1 LNHDA, CDR2 SQIVND (reference sequence). The chain's CDR3 is CASWTGGEDTQYF. CDR3 nucleotides: TGTGCCAGCTGGACAGGGGGAGAAGATACGCAGTATTTT. The full variable domain, rest sourced from reference TRBV19 and TRBJ2-3, is DGGITQSPKYLFRKEGQNVTLSCEQNLNHDAMYWYRQDPGQGLRLIYYSQIVNDFQKGDIAEGYSVSREKKESFPLTVTSAQKNPTAFYLCASWTGGEDTQYFGPGTRLTVL.

J is TRBJ2-3 and V is TRBV4-2, with 9 bases matching TRBD1. The CDR3 runs 16 residues. Germline loops: CDR1 LGHNA, CDR2 YNFKEQ. Unmatched junction bases numbered 9, after V lost 4 bases and J lost 4 bases. The CDR3 DNA follows: TGTGCCAGCAGCCCTAGGACAGGGGAGGAGGCAGATACGCAGTATTTT. It specifies CASSPRTGEEADTQYF.

J is TRBJ1-2 and V is TRBV4-2; a possible D gene is TRBD1 (5 bases). Germline CDR1 reads LGHNA; CDR2 reads YNFKEQ. Trimming took 0 bases from V and 9 from J, leaving 20 bases between them. The CDR3 is made up of 16 amino acids. The CDR3 loop reads CASSQETGNSGWSYTF. For the CDR3, the DNA is TGTGCCAGCAGCCAAGAAACAGGTAATTCCGGCTGGAGCTACACCTTC.

CDR3 bases: TGTGCCAGCTCACCTGACAGGGGCCTTAGTGGCACTGAAGCTTTCTTT. Protein sequence: CASSPDRGLSGTEAFF. The chain couples TRBV18 to TRBJ1-1, with 8 bases matching TRBD1. The length of the CDR3 is 16 residues. Germline loops: CDR1 KGHSH, CDR2 LQKENI. V trimming: 3 bases; J trimming: 4 bases; junction bases outside the gene matches: 10.

The rearrangement uses TRBV28 and TRBJ1-2, with 10 nucleotides matching TRBD1. The germline V gene has CDR1 MDHEN and CDR2 SYDVKM. There are 16 residues in the CDR3. Trimming removed 6 bases from V and 0 bases from J; junction bases left unmatched: 7. DNA of the CDR3: TGTGCCAGCAGACACAGACAGGGGGCTGCTAACTATGGCTACACCTTC. Protein sequence: CASRHRQGAANYGYTF.

This clone turned up a few times. The CDR3 loop is CASSFGRTYEQYF. The DNA for the CDR3 is TGTGCCAGCAGTTTTGGCAGAACCTACGAGCAGTACTTC. The J gene is TRBJ2-7, the V gene TRBV27; D remains unclear. V was shortened by 3 bases and J by 2 bases, with 8 bases between the two germline ends. Germline V lookup: CDR1 MNHEY, CDR2 SMNVEV (reference sequence). CDR3 size: 13 residues.

This clone was counted ten times or more. This chain joins TRBV5-1 and TRBJ1-1, with a possible D match to TRBD1 (6 bases). The CDR3 length is 15 residues. Germline values: CDR1 SGHRS, CDR2 YFSETQ. V lost 3 bases to trimming and J lost 1 base, with 13 bases between them. CDR3 in DNA: TGCGCCAGCAGCTGGGGGACATACAAGAACACTGAAGCTTTCTTT. It translates to CASSWGTYKNTEAFF. The full variable domain, its missing parts supplied by reference TRBV5-1 and TRBJ1-1, is KAGVTQTPRYLIKTRGQQVTLSCSPISGHRSVSWYQQTPGQGLQFLFEYFSETQRNKGNFPGRFSGRQFSNSRSEMNVSTLELGDSALYLCASSWGTYKNTEAFFGQGTRLTVV.

The chain is built from TRBV5-4 and TRBJ2-5; tentative D call: TRBD1 (5 bases). The closer fit of TRBJ2-7 to the DNA end suggests the J call may be wrong. CDR1 and CDR2 (germline): SGHNT, YYREEE (reference sequence). The CDR3 loop spans 15 amino acids. The chain's CDR3 is CASSEWGQSSYEQYF. Written as DNA, the CDR3 is TGTGCCAGCAGTGAGTGGGGCCAAAGCTCCTACGAGCAGTACTTC.

CDR3 bases: TGTGCCAGCAGTGAAGCTGGGGGGTGGGAGGGGGACAATGAGCAGTTCTTC. Its protein is CASSEAGGWEGDNEQFF. V gene TRBV2 combines with J gene TRBJ2-1; D perhaps matches TRBD2 (7 bases). In germline, CDR1 is SNHLY, CDR2 FYNNEI. Deletions cut 0 bases from V and 5 bases from J, with 17 bases between. The length of the CDR3 is 17 residues.